Presented here are 15 T cell receptor beta chains from one specimen sequenced in a study of graft-versus-host responses after intestinal transplantation. Libraries were prepared by immunoSEQ multiplex PCR; TCRdb keeps only in-frame clonotypes and omits some of them. Among tens of thousands of clones, 80% to 90% were seen once, and the ten largest hold roughly 0.62%. Their cognate antigens are unknown. The sequences come from unstimulated CD4+ T cells sorted from spleen or lymph node cells, collected before transplant. The receptors were gathered from a human donor who was the organ donor for an intestinal transplant.

The gene calls are TRBV5-6 and TRBJ1-2, with D possibly TRBD1 on 5 matching bases. The CDR3 length is 15 residues. CDR1 SGHDT and CDR2 YYEEEE come from the germline V gene. V dropped 4 bases and J dropped 2 bases, with 15 bases sitting between them. DNA for the CDR3: TGTGCCAGCAGCGCCCTCCAGCAGGGCAACTATGGCTACACCTTC. Encoded protein: CASSALQQGNYGYTF.

The CDR3 protein is CAWSVAGGYGYTF. CDR3 nucleotides: TGTGCCTGGAGTGTGGCAGGGGGCTATGGCTACACCTTC. The V and J genes are TRBV30 and TRBJ1-2, with TRBD1 matching 7 bases. The V segment lost 0 bases and the J segment 4 bases; nucleotides outside the gene matches: 2. This CDR3 spans 13 amino acids. Germline V CDR1 and CDR2: GTSNPN, SVGIG (reference sequence).

The rearrangement joins TRBV7-9 to TRBJ2-3; 7 bases match TRBD2. This CDR3 is built from 16 residues. V lost 7 bases, J lost 6 bases, and 16 bases stayed unmatched. CDR1 and CDR2 (germline): SEHNR, FQNEAQ (reference sequence). CDR3 amino acids: CASTAPGGSNRDTQYF. Written as DNA, the CDR3 is TGTGCCAGCACCGCACCCGGCGGGAGTAACCGGGATACGCAGTATTTT.

The chain links TRBV5-6 to TRBJ2-3, with D perhaps matching TRBD2 (6 bases). The length of the CDR3 is 15 residues. Germline CDR1 reads SGHDT; CDR2 reads YYEEEE. Trimming took 5 bases from V and 4 from J, leaving 17 bases between them. Written as DNA, the CDR3 is TGTGCCAGCAGATCAAACCCGCGGGGATCAGATACGCAGTATTTT. As protein: CASRSNPRGSDTQYF. Filled out from reference TRBV5-6 and TRBJ2-3, the complete variable domain reads DAGVTQSPTHLIKTRGQQVTLRCSPKSGHDTVSWYQQALGQGPQFIFQYYEEEERQRGNFPDRFSGHQFPNYSSELNVNALLLGDSALYLCASRSNPRGSDTQYFGPGTRLTVL.

This chain connects TRBV28 to TRBJ2-7; no clear D. The CDR3 runs 17 residues. V was cut by 5 bases and J by 0 bases, with 20 bases left in between. Germline CDR1 and CDR2: MDHEN and SYDVKM. The CDR3 here is CASSLTGVAQSSYEQYF. Here the CDR3 DNA reads TGTGCCAGCAGTCTAACGGGTGTCGCGCAGAGCTCCTACGAGCAGTACTTC.

The V gene is TRBV2, the J gene TRBJ2-2; no firm D call. This CDR3 spans 12 amino acids. In germline, CDR1 is SNHLY, CDR2 FYNNEI. The germline V and J ends were trimmed by 5 bases and 5 bases, with 6 bases remaining between them. The CDR3 DNA reads as TGTGCCAGCAGTCCCGGGACCGGGGAGCTGTTTTTT. This sequence encodes CASSPGTGELFF.

This chain joins TRBV18 and TRBJ2-7; 12 nucleotides line up with TRBD2. The CDR3 is 15 amino acids. CDR1 and CDR2 from the germline V gene are KGHSH and LQKENI. Germline trimming cut 3 bases from V and 4 bases from J; bases unmatched to any gene: 4. The CDR3 coding sequence is TGTGCCAGCTCACCTGCTAGCGGGAGGGCTTACGAGCAGTACTTC. It translates to CASSPASGRAYEQYF.

This clone was seen just once. The chain uses TRBV10-1 and TRBJ2-5; the match to TRBD2 covers 11 bases. CDR1 WNHNN and CDR2 SYGVQD come from the germline V gene (reference sequence). The CDR3 extends over 17 amino acids. J lost 5 bases, V lost 2 bases, and 10 bases had no gene match. For the CDR3, the DNA is TGCGCCAGCAGTGAGGCGGTAGCGGGAGGGCCGTCGGAGACCCAGTACTTC. Protein product: CASSEAVAGGPSETQYF.

The rearrangement uses TRBV18 and TRBJ2-5; no firm D call. The CDR3 has 12 amino acids. Trimming pared 3 bases from V and 2 bases from J, leaving 4 bases between. Germline V gene sequence: CDR1 KGHSH, CDR2 LQKENI. CDR3 region: CASSPNQETQYF. CDR3 nucleotides: TGTGCCAGCTCACCTAATCAAGAGACCCAGTACTTC.

This chain connects TRBV4-2 to TRBJ2-1, with D perhaps TRBD2 (6 bases). V lost 4 bases and J lost 4, with 14 bases in between. Germline V lookup: CDR1 LGHNA, CDR2 YNFKEQ. The CDR3 has 15 residues. CDR3 DNA sequence: TGTGCCAGCAGCCTTTTCAGGGCGGGGTACAATGAGCAGTTCTTC. It translates to CASSLFRAGYNEQFF.

The chain employs TRBV29-1 and TRBJ2-3, with TRBD2 matching 9 bases. Germline V lookup: CDR1 SQVTM, CDR2 ANQGSEA. The CDR3 totals 15 residues. After removal of 6 bases from V and 6 bases from J, the junction contained 13 bases not matched to a gene. CDR3 in amino acids: CSVMRGLAGLDTQYF. The CDR3, as DNA: TGCAGCGTCATGCGGGGTCTAGCGGGATTGGATACGCAGTATTTT.

The CDR3 loop is CASSSLVASGNDEQFF. CDR3 nucleotides: TGCGCCAGCAGCTCTCTCGTGGCTAGCGGTAACGATGAGCAGTTCTTC. V is TRBV5-1 and J is TRBJ2-1; 7 bases are shared with TRBD2. The CDR3 is 16 residues long. Germline trimming cut 3 bases from V and 8 bases from J; bases unmatched to any gene: 14. CDR1 is SGHRS, CDR2 YFSETQ, per germline.

The J gene is TRBJ1-1, the V gene TRBV19; 8 positions match TRBD1. V was pared by 3 bases and J by 0 bases, with 3 bases of the junction left unmatched. Germline CDR1 is LNHDA and CDR2 is SQIVND (reference sequence). This CDR3 comprises 15 residues. CDR3 bases: TGTGCCAGTAGTATCGACAGGGGTTTGAACACTGAAGCTTTCTTT. Its protein product is CASSIDRGLNTEAFF.

The rearrangement links TRBV28 to TRBJ1-1; D perhaps matches TRBD1 (6 bases). There are 15 residues in the CDR3. From germline, CDR1 is MDHEN and CDR2 SYDVKM. V lost 6 bases, J lost 5 bases, and 19 bases lay in between. CDR3 sequence: CASSRGGQQGTEAFF. As DNA, the CDR3 is TGTGCCAGCAGCCGCGGGGGCCAACAGGGAACTGAAGCTTTCTTT.

The chain recombines TRBV20-1 with TRBJ2-7, with 7 nucleotides matching TRBD2. This CDR3 is built from 11 residues. The germline gives CDR1 DFQATT, CDR2 SNEGSKA (reference sequence). V lost 6 bases, J lost 9 bases, and 8 bases stayed unmatched. The CDR3 coding sequence is TGCAGTGCGGCCCACCCGGGGGGGCAGTACTTC. This translates into CSAAHPGGQYF.